The present T cell receptor beta chain was sequenced within a study of blood T cell repertoires in COVID-19. The wider study: The recovered donors of Cohort 3 showed two negative PCRs, clearance, or symptom resolution. COVID-19 samples collected from the United States, Italy and Spain covered acute and convalescent phases.

The CDR3 is 13 amino acids. The V and J ends lost 6 bases and 0 bases respectively, with 8 bases between them. CDR1 is MNHEY, CDR2 SVGAGI, per germline. Living in 20 to 30 US areas, the participants were between about 18 and 90 years of age. Per the original data handling: Estimated nucleated cell counts came from reference gene primer amplification. Libraries were prepared by immunoSEQ multiplex PCR; TCRdb keeps only in-frame clonotypes and omits some of them. That table supplies the V and J calls and clone size; D and trimming were determined from the DNA. The sample includes 250,000 to 350,000 clones, more than 75% of them seen just once.

This receptor was obtained from a woman aged 55-69 years in a cohort exposed to, infected with or recovered from COVID-19 (not recorded which). This chain uses TRBV6-5 with TRBJ1-2; D perhaps matches TRBD1 (6 bases). What was sequenced was PBMCs or T cells enriched from blood (not recorded which). This CDR3 is CASRRGSNYGYTF. DNA of the CDR3: TGTGCCAGCAGAAGGGGGTCTAACTATGGCTACACCTTC.